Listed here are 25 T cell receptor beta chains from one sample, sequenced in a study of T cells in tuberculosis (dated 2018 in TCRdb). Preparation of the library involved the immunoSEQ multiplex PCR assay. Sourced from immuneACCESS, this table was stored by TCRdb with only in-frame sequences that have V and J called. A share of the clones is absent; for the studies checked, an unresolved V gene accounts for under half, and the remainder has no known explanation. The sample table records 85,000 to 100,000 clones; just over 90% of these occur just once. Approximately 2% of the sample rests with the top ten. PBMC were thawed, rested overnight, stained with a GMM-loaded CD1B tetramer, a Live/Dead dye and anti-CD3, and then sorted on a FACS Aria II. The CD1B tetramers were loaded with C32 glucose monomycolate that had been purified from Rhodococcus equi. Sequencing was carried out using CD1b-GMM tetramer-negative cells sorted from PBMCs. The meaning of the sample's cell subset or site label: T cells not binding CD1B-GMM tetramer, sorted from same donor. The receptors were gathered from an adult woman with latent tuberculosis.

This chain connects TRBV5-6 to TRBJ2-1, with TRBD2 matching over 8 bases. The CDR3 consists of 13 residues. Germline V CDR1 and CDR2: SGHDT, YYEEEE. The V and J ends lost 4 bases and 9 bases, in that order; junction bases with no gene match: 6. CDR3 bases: TGTGCCAGCAGCCCGGGGGGGGCGGGTGAGCAGTTCTTC. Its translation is CASSPGGAGEQFF. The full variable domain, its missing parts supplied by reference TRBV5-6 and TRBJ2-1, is DAGVTQSPTHLIKTRGQQVTLRCSPKSGHDTVSWYQQALGQGPQFIFQYYEEEERQRGNFPDRFSGHQFPNYSSELNVNALLLGDSALYLCASSPGGAGEQFFGPGTRLTVL.

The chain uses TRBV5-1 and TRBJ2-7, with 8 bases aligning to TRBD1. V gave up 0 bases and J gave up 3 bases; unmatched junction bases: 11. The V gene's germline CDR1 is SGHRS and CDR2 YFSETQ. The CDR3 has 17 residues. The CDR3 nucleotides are TGCGCCAGCAGCTTGGGGACAGGGATGGGGAGTAACTACGAGCAGTACTTC. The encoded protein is CASSLGTGMGSNYEQYF. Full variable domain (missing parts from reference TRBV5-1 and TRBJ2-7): KAGVTQTPRYLIKTRGQQVTLSCSPISGHRSVSWYQQTPGQGLQFLFEYFSETQRNKGNFPGRFSGRQFSNSRSEMNVSTLELGDSALYLCASSLGTGMGSNYEQYFGPGTRLTVT.

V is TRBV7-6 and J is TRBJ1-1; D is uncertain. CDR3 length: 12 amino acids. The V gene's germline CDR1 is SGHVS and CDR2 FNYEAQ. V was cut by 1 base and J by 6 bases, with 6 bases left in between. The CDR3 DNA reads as TGTGCCAGCAGCTTAGTTGGCTCTGAAGCTTTCTTT. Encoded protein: CASSLVGSEAFF.

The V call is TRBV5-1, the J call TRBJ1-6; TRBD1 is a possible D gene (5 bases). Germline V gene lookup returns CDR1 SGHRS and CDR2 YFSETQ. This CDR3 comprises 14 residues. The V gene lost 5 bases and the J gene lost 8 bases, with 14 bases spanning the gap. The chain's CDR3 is CASSNSGFDSPLHF. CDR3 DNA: TGCGCCAGCAGTAACTCAGGGTTTGATTCACCCCTCCACTTT.

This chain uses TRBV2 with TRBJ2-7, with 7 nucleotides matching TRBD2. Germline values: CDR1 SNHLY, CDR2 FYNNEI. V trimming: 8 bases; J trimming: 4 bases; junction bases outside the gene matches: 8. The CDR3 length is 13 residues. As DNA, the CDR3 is TGTGCCAGCGCTAGCGCGGGGGATTACGAGCAGTACTTC. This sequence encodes CASASAGDYEQYF.

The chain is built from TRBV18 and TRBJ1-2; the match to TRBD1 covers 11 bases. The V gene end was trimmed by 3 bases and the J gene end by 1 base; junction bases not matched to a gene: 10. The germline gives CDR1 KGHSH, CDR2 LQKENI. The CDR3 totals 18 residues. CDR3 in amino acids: CASSPVAGQGASNYGYTF. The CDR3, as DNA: TGTGCCAGCTCACCTGTTGCAGGACAGGGGGCTAGTAACTATGGCTACACCTTC.

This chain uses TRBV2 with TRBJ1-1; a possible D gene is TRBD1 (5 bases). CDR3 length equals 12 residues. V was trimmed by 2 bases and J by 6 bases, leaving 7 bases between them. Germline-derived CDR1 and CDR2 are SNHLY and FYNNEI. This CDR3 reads CASSEQGSEAFF. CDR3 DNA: TGTGCCAGCAGTGAACAGGGCTCTGAAGCTTTCTTT.

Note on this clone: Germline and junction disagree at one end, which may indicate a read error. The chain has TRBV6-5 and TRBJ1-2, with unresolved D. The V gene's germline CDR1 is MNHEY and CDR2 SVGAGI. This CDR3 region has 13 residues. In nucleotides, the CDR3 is TGTGCCAGCAGTCAATGGGAGGGCAGTTCTAGGGACTTC. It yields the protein CASSQWEGSSRDF.

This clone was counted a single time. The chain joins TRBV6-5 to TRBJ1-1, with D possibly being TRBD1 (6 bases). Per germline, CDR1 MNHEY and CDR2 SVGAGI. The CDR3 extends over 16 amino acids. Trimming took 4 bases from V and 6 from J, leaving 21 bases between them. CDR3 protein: CASSSLRVGKGAEAFF. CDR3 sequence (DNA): TGTGCCAGCAGTTCCCTTAGGGTAGGGAAGGGGGCTGAAGCTTTCTTT.

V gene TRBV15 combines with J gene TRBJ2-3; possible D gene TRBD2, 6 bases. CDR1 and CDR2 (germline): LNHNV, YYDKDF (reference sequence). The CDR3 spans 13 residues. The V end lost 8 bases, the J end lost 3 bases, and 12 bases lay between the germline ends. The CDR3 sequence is CATRGGGTDTQYF. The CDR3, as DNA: TGTGCCACCCGGGGCGGAGGGACAGATACGCAGTATTTT.

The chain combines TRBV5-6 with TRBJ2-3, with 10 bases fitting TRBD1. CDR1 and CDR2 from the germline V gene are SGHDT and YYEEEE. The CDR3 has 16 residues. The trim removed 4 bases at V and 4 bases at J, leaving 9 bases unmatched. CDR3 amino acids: CASSPADRGRADTQYF. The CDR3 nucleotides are TGTGCCAGCAGCCCCGCCGACAGGGGGCGGGCAGATACGCAGTATTTT.

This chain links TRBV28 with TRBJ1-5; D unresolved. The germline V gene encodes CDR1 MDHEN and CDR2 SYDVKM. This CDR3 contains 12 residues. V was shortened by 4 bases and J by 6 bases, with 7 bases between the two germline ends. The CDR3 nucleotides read TGTGCCAGCAGTTGGGAGGTTCAGCCCCAGCATTTT. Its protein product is CASSWEVQPQHF.

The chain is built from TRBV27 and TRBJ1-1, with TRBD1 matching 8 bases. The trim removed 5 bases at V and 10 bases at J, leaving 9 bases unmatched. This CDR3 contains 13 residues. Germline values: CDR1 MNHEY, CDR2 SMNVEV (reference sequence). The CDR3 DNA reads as TGTGCCAGCAGTCCACTAGGACAGGGTGCAGCTTTCTTT. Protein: CASSPLGQGAAFF.

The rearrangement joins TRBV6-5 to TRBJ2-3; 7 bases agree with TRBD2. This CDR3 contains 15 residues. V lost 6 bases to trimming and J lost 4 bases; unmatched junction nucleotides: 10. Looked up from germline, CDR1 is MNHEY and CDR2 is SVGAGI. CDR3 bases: TGTGCCAGCAGACCCGGGACTACCTCCCCAGATACGCAGTATTTT. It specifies CASRPGTTSPDTQYF.

This CDR3 is CASTTDRGVDEQFF. The DNA for the CDR3 is TGTGCCAGCACCACGGACAGGGGAGTTGATGAGCAGTTCTTC. The chain employs TRBV11-1 and TRBJ2-1; 9 bases agree with TRBD1. This CDR3 is built from 14 residues. Per the germline V gene, CDR1 is SGHAT and CDR2 is FQDESV (reference sequence). V shed 7 bases, J shed 8 bases, and the junction held 9 bases outside the gene matches.

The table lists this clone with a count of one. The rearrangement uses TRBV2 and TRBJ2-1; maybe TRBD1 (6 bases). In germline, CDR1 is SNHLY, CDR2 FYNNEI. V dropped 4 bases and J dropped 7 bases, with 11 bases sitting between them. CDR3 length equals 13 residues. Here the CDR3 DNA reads TGTGCCAGCAGTGGTGGGGGCGGGAATGAGCAGTTCTTC. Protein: CASSGGGGNEQFF.

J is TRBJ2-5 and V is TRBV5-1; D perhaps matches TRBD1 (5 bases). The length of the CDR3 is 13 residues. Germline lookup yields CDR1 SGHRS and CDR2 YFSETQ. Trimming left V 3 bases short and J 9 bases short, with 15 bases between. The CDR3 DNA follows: TGCGCCAGCAGCTCTGACAGTATCCAGCCCCAGTACTTC. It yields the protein CASSSDSIQPQYF.

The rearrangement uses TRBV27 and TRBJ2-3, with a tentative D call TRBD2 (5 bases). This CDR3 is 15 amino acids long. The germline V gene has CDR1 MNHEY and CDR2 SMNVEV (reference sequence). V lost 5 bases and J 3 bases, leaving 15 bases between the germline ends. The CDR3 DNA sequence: TGTGCCAGCAGTCCCCGGGGTAGCCCAACAGATACGCAGTATTTT. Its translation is CASSPRGSPTDTQYF.

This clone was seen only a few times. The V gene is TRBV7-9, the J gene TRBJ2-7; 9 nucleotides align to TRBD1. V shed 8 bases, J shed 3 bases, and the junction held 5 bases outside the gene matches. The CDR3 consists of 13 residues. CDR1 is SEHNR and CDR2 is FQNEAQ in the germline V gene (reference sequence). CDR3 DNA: TGTGCCAGCGGGGGGACAGGGAACTACGAGCAGTACTTC. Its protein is CASGGTGNYEQYF.

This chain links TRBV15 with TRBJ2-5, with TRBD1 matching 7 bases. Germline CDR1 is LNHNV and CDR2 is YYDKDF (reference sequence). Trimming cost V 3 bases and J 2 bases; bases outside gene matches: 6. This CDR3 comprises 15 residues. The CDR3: CATSRGTASQETQYF. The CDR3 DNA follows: TGTGCCACCAGCAGGGGGACAGCCTCACAAGAGACCCAGTACTTC.

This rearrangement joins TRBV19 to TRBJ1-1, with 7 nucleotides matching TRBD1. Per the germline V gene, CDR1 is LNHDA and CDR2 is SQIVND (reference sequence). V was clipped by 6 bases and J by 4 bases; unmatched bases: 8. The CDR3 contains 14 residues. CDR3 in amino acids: CASRLRGLGTEAFF. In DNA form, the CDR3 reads TGTGCCAGTAGACTAAGGGGGCTAGGCACTGAAGCTTTCTTT.

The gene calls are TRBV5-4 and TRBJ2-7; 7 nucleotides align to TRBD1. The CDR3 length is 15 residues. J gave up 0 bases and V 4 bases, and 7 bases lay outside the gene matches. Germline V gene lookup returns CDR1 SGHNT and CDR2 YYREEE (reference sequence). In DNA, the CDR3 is TGTGCCAGCAGCCCTCGACAGGGAAGCTCCTACGAGCAGTACTTC. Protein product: CASSPRQGSSYEQYF.

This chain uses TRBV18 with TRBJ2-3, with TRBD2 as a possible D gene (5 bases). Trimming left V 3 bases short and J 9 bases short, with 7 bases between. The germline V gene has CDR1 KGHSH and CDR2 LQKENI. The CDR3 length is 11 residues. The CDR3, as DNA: TGTGCCAGCTCACCCCCGGGGACGCAGTATTTT. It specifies CASSPPGTQYF.

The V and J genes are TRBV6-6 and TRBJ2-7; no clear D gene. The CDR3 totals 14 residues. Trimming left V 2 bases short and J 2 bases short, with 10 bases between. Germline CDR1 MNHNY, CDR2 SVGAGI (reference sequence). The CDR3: CASSYSAGTYEQYV. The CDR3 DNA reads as TGTGCCAGCAGTTACAGTGCAGGCACCTACGAGCAGTACGTC.

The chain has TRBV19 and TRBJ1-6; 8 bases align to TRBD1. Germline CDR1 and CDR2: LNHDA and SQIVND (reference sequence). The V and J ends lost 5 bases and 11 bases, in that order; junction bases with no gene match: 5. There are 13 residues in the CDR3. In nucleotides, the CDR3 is TGTGCCAGTAGTCAGGGGGCTCGGGCACCCCTCCACTTT. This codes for CASSQGARAPLHF.